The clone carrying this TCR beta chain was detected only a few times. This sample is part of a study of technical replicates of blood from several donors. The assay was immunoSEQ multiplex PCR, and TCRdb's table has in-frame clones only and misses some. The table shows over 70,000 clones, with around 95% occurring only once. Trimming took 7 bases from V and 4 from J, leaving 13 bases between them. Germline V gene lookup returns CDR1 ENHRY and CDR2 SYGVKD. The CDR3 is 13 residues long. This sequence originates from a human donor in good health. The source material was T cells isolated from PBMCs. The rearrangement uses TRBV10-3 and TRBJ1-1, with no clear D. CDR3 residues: CAIIGLSGTEAFF. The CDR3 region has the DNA TGTGCCATCATTGGACTATCGGGCACTGAAGCTTTCTTT.